The present T cell receptor (beta chain) was sequenced within a study of Graves' ophthalmopathy and Graves' hyperthyroidism (dated by TCRdb to 2017 to 2018). For the wider study: Hyperthyroidism was considered stable if no progression to ophthalmopathy occurred within 18 months of follow-up. After sampling, hyperthyroidism patients received methimazole starting at 30 mg daily, and ophthalmopathy patients received high-dose intravenous methylprednisolone. In total, approximately 130 blood samples were TCR-sequenced: under 45 ophthalmopathy, about 75 hyperthyroidism and approximately 17 hyperthyroidism-to-ophthalmopathy patients. For independent validation, a separate cohort was made up of roughly 19 hyperthyroidism patients plus 17 patients who later progressed from hyperthyroidism to ophthalmopathy. To tell Graves' ophthalmopathy apart from Graves' hyperthyroidism, and to predict which patients would progress to ophthalmopathy, the study relied on TCR beta repertoire signatures. To explore V-J signatures that distinguish ophthalmopathy from hyperthyroidism, a discovery set of about a hundred patients was enrolled, made up of around 44 with ophthalmopathy and around 60 with stable hyperthyroidism. T-cell repertoires of thyroid tissue and blood were compared in six or seven hyperthyroidism patients.

From the germline V gene, CDR1 is KGHDR and CDR2 is SFDVKD. Relative to germline, V is missing 1 base and J is missing 7 bases, with 4 bases of the junction outside any gene match. The CDR3 spans 15 residues, from the cysteine through the phenylalanine. Only the CDR3 DNA is retained, 45 bases long and in frame from the first base. Patients with hyperthyroidism were aged 18 to 65 years, had been newly diagnosed, and had a disease duration of less than 2 months. Patients with other autoimmune diseases, uncontrolled infections, pregnancy or lactation were excluded. Clinical symptoms, serum thyroxine, TRAb, thyroid ultrasound and orbital computed tomography formed the basis of the diagnosis. Total RNA was extracted using Trizol reagent, and RNA quality was checked on an Agilent 2100 Bioanalyzer. Broad study findings and their caveats: No statistical method was used to predetermine the sample size, and group allocation was not hidden from the investigators. In cross-validation, the 13-signature model distinguished ophthalmopathy from stable hyperthyroidism with 85% to 90% sensitivity and approximately 81% specificity, and in the test set the corresponding values were roughly 80% and 75%. Among expanded thyroid clonotypes with frequency above 0.001, most also showed up in blood, which suggests that blood repertoires may reflect the thyroid immune response. In validation, the model predicted ophthalmopathy progression with 55% to 71% sensitivity and approximately 78% specificity; 12 predicted patients were CT-confirmed with GO in a median of around 6 months.

For repertoire sequencing, the TCR beta CDR3 regions were amplified from RNA transcripts. HTBI primers and the Qiagen OneStep RT-PCR kit were used in a first-round RT-PCR, which was followed by a second-round multiplex PCR, size selection and purification. Libraries were sequenced on an Illumina HiSeq2000 using paired-end 100 bp reads. From the authors' description of their analysis: SOAPnuke was used to process the reads, removing any read that contained adapters or uncalled bases, had a mean Phred below 15, or lacked an exact match to the constant primer or identifier. COPE v1.2.5 was used to merge the high-quality paired reads. Each unique nucleotide sequence was defined as a clonotype, and clonotypes were aligned to IMGT TRB V, D and J references with MiTCR v1.1. Only V-J combinations with frequency above 0.0001 were analysed, covering approximately 99% of repertoires. For each V-J combination, a TCR clonal expansion and chaos score was defined as F50 clonal expansion divided by the chaos observed in the TCRdist matrix. Welch's t-statistics and random forest were used to narrow the features down to about a dozen V-J combinations, which were then fed into a naive Bayes classifier. Thyroid-blood repertoire similarity was quantified with the Morisita-Horn index. Through fastp at Q25 and MiXCR, TCRdb rebuilt clones from the public reads, retaining in-frame beta chains. One record per CDR3 amino acid sequence lists the most common genes and DNA. The V and J calls shown here were made by TCRdb, not taken from the authors' results. Across this sample there are around 590,000 distinct CDR3 sequences, with about 35% seen only once. The ten largest clones represent 3.5% to 4.5% of the sample.

On this clonotype: Which antigen it targets is not known. No base quality information exists; no much larger clone differs at one position.

This chain is built from TRBV24-1 and TRBJ2-1, and TRBD2 matches 9 of the central bases. The receptor comes from an adult man with Graves' hyperthyroidism. The sequenced sample was peripheral blood or thyroid tissue (not recorded which). The DNA is TGTGCCACCAGTGATTTAGGCGGGAGGGGAAATGAGCAGTTCTTC. This translates into CATSDLGGRGNEQFF.